This paragraph covers one T cell receptor beta chain sequence. Germline V gives CDR1 LGHNA, CDR2 YNFKEQ. The CDR3 totals 13 residues. Trimming took 0 bases from V and 4 from J, leaving 7 bases between them. This entry comes from a study of radiation and T cells in renal cell carcinoma. Here immunoSEQ multiplex PCR was the method, and the copy in TCRdb shows in-frame clones only, minus some. In the table there are about 77,000 clones, approximately 87% of which are singletons. Specified time point: blood 4 weeks post-SBRT, at nephrectomy. Treatment defined: 15 Gy SBRT to primary tumor, nephrectomy 4 weeks later. Radiation-treated patients gave blood at baseline, week 2 and week 4.

The chain links TRBV4-2 to TRBJ2-7, with unresolved D. The sample here was blood, taken from a patient whose treatment included radiotherapy and nephrectomy. The origin of this receptor is a woman aged 55 to 70 with renal cell carcinoma. Here the CDR3 reads CASSQEGLYEQYF. Here the CDR3 DNA reads TGTGCCAGCAGCCAAGAGGGTCTATACGAGCAGTACTTC.